This T cell receptor beta chain was documented in a study of cytotoxic CD8 clonotypes in ibrutinib-treated CLL. This clone has a handful of counts. Antigen specificity is unknown. PBMCs that had been cryopreserved were the source of approximately 1.8 micrograms of genomic DNA for TCR beta libraries. Regarding the study as a whole: Public clonotypes (which were uncommon) either contracted or remained stable on treatment.

CDR1 and CDR2 (germline): MNHNY, SVGAGI (reference sequence). There are 14 residues in the CDR3. V gave up 2 bases and J gave up 8 bases; unmatched junction bases: 6. A 1 in 200,000 to 1 in 1 million T cell depth was the sequencing target. TCRdb's table, derived via immunoSEQ multiplex PCR, lists solely in-frame clones and lacks some. The sample carries about 85,000 clones, about four fifths recorded once. The TCR originated in a human donor with chronic lymphocytic leukemia. Sequences were derived from PBMCs, sampled after 12 months of ibrutinib treatment. This chain links TRBV6-6 with TRBJ2-1, with 7 bases that match TRBD2. The DNA of the CDR3 is TGTGCCAGCAGTTACCCCTCTAGCGGTGATGAGCAGTTCTTC. It is translated as CASSYPSSGDEQFF.